The present T cell receptor (beta chain) was sequenced within a study of Graves' ophthalmopathy and Graves' hyperthyroidism. The authors amplified TCR beta CDR3 regions from RNA transcripts. The first-round RT-PCR employed HTBI primers together with the Qiagen OneStep RT-PCR kit. A multiplex PCR was then performed as the second round. One entry per CDR3 protein, called by TCRdb with MiXCR from the multiplex PCR reads. The sample includes over 650,000 distinct CDR3 sequences, roughly two fifths of them seen just once. V lost 8 bases, J lost 8 bases, and 13 bases lay in between. CDR3 length: 12 residues. Looked up from germline, CDR1 is SQVTM and CDR2 is ANQGSEA.

Sequenced: peripheral blood. This sequence was found in an adult man with Graves' ophthalmopathy. The V call is TRBV29-1, the J call TRBJ1-6, with a weak D call TRBD1 (5 bases). The CDR3 sequence is CSFRDGYSPLHF. For the CDR3, the DNA is TGCAGCTTCCGGGACGGATATTCACCCCTCCACTTT.